This T cell receptor (beta chain) was captured in a study of T-cell memory formation after mild COVID-19. This clonotype was seen once. TCR alpha and TCR beta cDNA libraries carrying sample barcodes and UMIs were produced by 5'RACE using constant-segment primers. TCRdb redid the calling of the 5' RACE reads with MiXCR, one entry per CDR3 protein. Of 410,000 or so distinct CDR3 sequences listed, about 25% are singletons. V was shortened by 1 base and J by 9 bases, with 13 bases between the two germline ends. The CDR3 length is 14 residues. The chain has TRBV12-3 or TRBV12-4 and TRBJ2-1; possibly TRBD2 for D (6 bases). Sequencing used PBMCs or a T cell subset sorted from them (not recorded which). The TCR comes from an adult woman who had mild COVID-19 (a few samples of this study predate the infection). Cell type and time point are not known. The CDR3 sequence: CASSLVGPLAEQFF. The CDR3 DNA follows: TGTGCCAGCAGTTTAGTAGGGCCACTAGCTGAGCAGTTCTTC.